Presented here are 27 T cell receptor beta chains from one specimen sequenced in a study of blood T cell repertoires in COVID-19. Sequencing was performed with immunoSEQ multiplex PCR; in TCRdb, only in-frame clones are kept and a portion is missing. The sample lists some 150,000 clones; roughly 84% were seen once. The sample consisted of PBMCs or T cells enriched from blood (not recorded which). These receptors came from a woman between 45 and 65 years old who had been exposed to COVID-19.

The DNA for the CDR3 is TGTGCCACCAGTGACGACAGGGGGCGGAACTATGGCTACACCTTC. Its translation: CATSDDRGRNYGYTF. J is TRBJ1-2 and V is TRBV24-1, with 10 bases lining up with TRBD1. Germline assignment: CDR1 KGHDR and CDR2 SFDVKD. J was trimmed by 2 bases and V by 4 bases; bases with no gene match: 3. The CDR3 consists of 15 residues.

This chain uses TRBV4-3 with TRBJ1-6; perhaps TRBD1 as D (5 bases). The CDR3 extends over 13 amino acids. V dropped 2 bases and J dropped 7 bases, with 6 bases sitting between them. Germline-derived CDR1 and CDR2 are LGHNA and YSLEER. The CDR3 protein is CASSQPGNSPLHF. CDR3 nucleotides: TGCGCCAGCAGCCAACCAGGGAATTCACCCCTCCACTTT.

The CDR3 DNA reads TGTGCCAGCAGCTTAAGGGGGGGGCTAAACCTCTACGAGCAGTACTTC. This encodes CASSLRGGLNLYEQYF. The genes are TRBV7-6 and TRBJ2-7; possible D gene TRBD2, 7 bases. There are 16 residues in the CDR3. Trimming took off 2 bases at V and 3 bases at J, with 17 bases between the two ends. The germline CDR1 and CDR2 sequences are SGHVS and FNYEAQ.

This clone was recorded only once. The chain couples TRBV19 to TRBJ2-7; 7 bases are shared with TRBD2. Germline loops: CDR1 LNHDA, CDR2 SQIVND (reference sequence). This CDR3 contains 12 residues. The V segment lost 5 bases and the J segment 7 bases; nucleotides outside the gene matches: 5. CDR3 bases: TGTGCCAGTAGTCGAGCGCGGGGGGAGCAGTACTTC. It specifies CASSRARGEQYF.

The V call is TRBV5-6, the J call TRBJ1-1; weak D call: TRBD1 (5 bases). V gave up 4 bases and J gave up 0 bases, with 16 bases separating them. Germline V gene data show CDR1 as SGHDT and CDR2 as YYEEEE. There are 16 residues in the CDR3. CDR3 coding DNA: TGTGCCAGCAGCCCAGGGAGGCGGAGCATGAACACTGAAGCTTTCTTT. Its protein is CASSPGRRSMNTEAFF.

V gene TRBV10-1 combines with J gene TRBJ2-3; 11 nucleotides line up with TRBD2. V shed 6 bases, J shed 2 bases, and the junction held 4 bases outside the gene matches. The germline V gene encodes CDR1 WNHNN and CDR2 SYGVQD (reference sequence). CDR3 length: 15 amino acids. CDR3 coding DNA: TGCGCCAGCAGCCTAGCGGGGGGAACCACAGATACGCAGTATTTT. Its translation is CASSLAGGTTDTQYF.

The chain uses TRBV5-1 and TRBJ1-2; D perhaps matches TRBD1 (5 bases). In germline, CDR1 is SGHRS, CDR2 YFSETQ. This CDR3 spans 15 amino acids. Trimming left V 5 bases short and J 3 bases short, with 17 bases between. Written as DNA, the CDR3 is TGCGCCAGCAGACATAACCCGATAGGGGACTATGGCTACACCTTC. It encodes CASRHNPIGDYGYTF. The entire variable domain, with the rest obtained from reference TRBV5-1 and TRBJ1-2, is as follows: KAGVTQTPRYLIKTRGQQVTLSCSPISGHRSVSWYQQTPGQGLQFLFEYFSETQRNKGNFPGRFSGRQFSNSRSEMNVSTLELGDSALYLCASRHNPIGDYGYTFGSGTRLTVV.

The V call is TRBV5-5, the J call TRBJ2-7; no firm D call. This CDR3 comprises 14 residues. V lost 0 bases and J lost 2, with 9 bases in between. The germline CDR1 and CDR2 sequences are SGHKS and YYEKEE (reference sequence). CDR3: CASSLVGGAYEQYF. CDR3 DNA: TGTGCCAGCAGCTTGGTAGGCGGTGCCTACGAGCAGTACTTC. Filled out from reference TRBV5-5 and TRBJ2-7, the complete variable domain reads DAGVTQSPTHLIKTRGQQVTLRCSPISGHKSVSWYQQVLGQGPQFIFQYYEKEERGRGNFPDRFSARQFPNYSSELNVNALLLGDSALYLCASSLVGGAYEQYFGPGTRLTVT.

The chain employs TRBV29-1 and TRBJ1-2; TRBD1 matches at 9 bases. This CDR3 spans 12 amino acids. Germline values: CDR1 SQVTM, CDR2 ANQGSEA. J lost 4 bases, V lost 6 bases, and 3 bases had no gene match. CDR3 amino acids: CSVKDRGYGYTF. The CDR3 bases are TGCAGCGTCAAGGACAGGGGCTATGGCTACACCTTC.

The V gene is TRBV2, the J gene TRBJ2-7; D uncertain. Germline V gene lookup returns CDR1 SNHLY and CDR2 FYNNEI. V lost 6 bases, J lost 4 bases, and 7 bases lay in between. There are 11 residues in the CDR3. In nucleotides, the CDR3 is TGTGCCAGCAGCGATACTTACGAGCAGTACTTC. Its translation: CASSDTYEQYF.

J is TRBJ1-5 and V is TRBV19; D is uncertain. Germline V gene data show CDR1 as LNHDA and CDR2 as SQIVND (reference sequence). CDR3 length equals 17 residues. Trimming took 5 bases from V and 1 from J, leaving 18 bases between them. The CDR3 DNA reads TGTGCCAGTAGTTACCCTTCCGGGGTAGGGAGCAATCAGCCCCAGCATTTT. Encoded protein: CASSYPSGVGSNQPQHF.

The chain has TRBV30 and TRBJ2-7, with 9 nucleotides matching TRBD2. The CDR3 loop spans 16 amino acids. V lost 4 bases to trimming and J lost 2 bases; unmatched junction nucleotides: 12. Germline V gives CDR1 GTSNPN, CDR2 SVGIG (reference sequence). The CDR3 DNA reads as TGTGCCTGGACCCCAACGGGAGCGGGGGGAGCCTACGAGCAGTACTTC. Translation gives CAWTPTGAGGAYEQYF.

The sample holds many counts of this clone. This chain joins TRBV7-9 and TRBJ2-1; possibly TRBD1 for D (6 bases). Trimming took 1 base from V and 15 from J, leaving 19 bases between them. The CDR3 length is 14 residues. Germline V gives CDR1 SEHNR, CDR2 FQNEAQ (reference sequence). The DNA of the CDR3 is TGTGCCAGCAGCTTAGGATCCCAGGGGATTTTCGGGTTCTTC. Protein sequence: CASSLGSQGIFGFF.

The chain joins TRBV7-9 to TRBJ1-2; no clear D. Germline V gives CDR1 SEHNR, CDR2 FQNEAQ (reference sequence). CDR3 length: 13 amino acids. The ends were cut back, 1 base at V and 5 bases at J, with 8 bases in the middle. The CDR3: CASSLDSPYGYTF. The CDR3 DNA reads TGTGCCAGCAGCTTAGACAGCCCGTATGGCTACACCTTC.

J is TRBJ1-2 and V is TRBV5-1, with D possibly matching TRBD1 (5 bases). The CDR3 has 16 residues. CDR1 SGHRS and CDR2 YFSETQ come from the germline V gene. Trimming took off 4 bases at V and 1 base at J, with 17 bases between the two ends. CDR3 loop: CASSKFQGLVNYGYTF. CDR3 DNA sequence: TGCGCCAGCAGCAAATTCCAGGGCCTTGTTAACTATGGCTACACCTTC.

The rearrangement links TRBV19 to TRBJ2-1; D ambiguous. There are 13 residues in the CDR3. Between the trimmed V and J ends, which lost 7 bases and 6 bases, there was a span of 13 bases. Germline V gene sequence: CDR1 LNHDA, CDR2 SQIVND (reference sequence). CDR3 sequence: CASKLASVNEQFF. In DNA form, the CDR3 reads TGTGCCAGTAAGTTAGCATCGGTCAATGAGCAGTTCTTC.

On this clone itself: At the DNA level, this CDR3 is encoded by other sequences in the same sample as well. The CDR3 loop reads CASSLTGGLYNEQFF. The DNA for the CDR3 is TGCGCCAGCAGCTTAACGGGAGGCCTATACAATGAGCAGTTCTTC. The chain carries TRBV5-1 and TRBJ2-1; the match to TRBD2 covers 7 bases. CDR1 and CDR2 from the germline V gene are SGHRS and YFSETQ. The V gene end was trimmed by 2 bases and the J gene end by 4 bases; junction bases not matched to a gene: 6. The CDR3 runs 15 residues.

Comments on this clone: The same CDR3 also results from other DNA sequences found in this sample. The V and J genes are TRBV9 and TRBJ1-5; 9 bases align to TRBD1. The trim removed 3 bases at V and 2 bases at J, leaving 3 bases unmatched. Germline CDR1 is SGDLS and CDR2 is YYNGEE. The CDR3 covers 15 residues. CDR3 residues: CASSATGGGNQPQHF. The CDR3 DNA reads TGTGCCAGCAGCGCGACAGGGGGAGGCAATCAGCCCCAGCATTTT.

This rearrangement joins TRBV6-6 to TRBJ2-7, with a weak D call TRBD2 (6 bases). This CDR3 is built from 15 residues. Germline CDR1 reads MNHNY; CDR2 reads SVGAGI (reference sequence). Trimming removed 0 bases at V and 1 base at J, with 10 bases between. The CDR3 bases are TGTGCCAGCAGTTACTCGCGGGGACTTTCCTACGAGCAGTACTTC. Protein: CASSYSRGLSYEQYF.

The gene calls are TRBV9 and TRBJ2-3; 9 bases fit TRBD2. Looked up from germline, CDR1 is SGDLS and CDR2 is YYNGEE. The CDR3 has 16 amino acids. V lost 0 bases and J lost 3; bases outside the gene matches: 5. This chain's CDR3 is CASSVGSSGKTDTQYF. DNA for the CDR3: TGTGCCAGCAGCGTAGGTTCTAGCGGGAAAACAGATACGCAGTATTTT.

This clone was observed a handful of times. The rearrangement joins TRBV11-2 to TRBJ2-7; D gene ambiguous. V was trimmed by 7 bases and J by 0 bases, leaving 13 bases between them. Germline-derived CDR1 and CDR2 are SGHAT and FQNNGV. The CDR3 has 14 residues. The CDR3 DNA follows: TGTGCCAGCACTCAGAGTCGGGTCTCCTACGAGCAGTACTTC. Its protein product is CASTQSRVSYEQYF.

The J gene is TRBJ1-4, the V gene TRBV19; no clear D gene. V was cut by 6 bases and J by 2 bases, with 4 bases left in between. Germline V gene data show CDR1 as LNHDA and CDR2 as SQIVND (reference sequence). This CDR3 has 12 residues. CDR3 residues: CASRRTNEKLFF. DNA for the CDR3: TGTGCCAGTAGACGGACTAATGAAAAACTGTTTTTT. The variable domain in full, completed from reference TRBV19 and TRBJ1-4, reads DGGITQSPKYLFRKEGQNVTLSCEQNLNHDAMYWYRQDPGQGLRLIYYSQIVNDFQKGDIAEGYSVSREKKESFPLTVTSAQKNPTAFYLCASRRTNEKLFFGSGTQLSVL.

The genes are TRBV19 and TRBJ1-1; D is uncertain. V dropped 7 bases and J dropped 1 base, with 13 bases sitting between them. The CDR3 runs to 14 residues. Germline V gene lookup returns CDR1 LNHDA and CDR2 SQIVND (reference sequence). The CDR3 DNA sequence: TGTGCCAGTACCCCGGCACAGACGAACACTGAAGCTTTCTTT. Its protein is CASTPAQTNTEAFF. Supplemented by reference TRBV19 and TRBJ1-1, the full variable domain reads DGGITQSPKYLFRKEGQNVTLSCEQNLNHDAMYWYRQDPGQGLRLIYYSQIVNDFQKGDIAEGYSVSREKKESFPLTVTSAQKNPTAFYLCASTPAQTNTEAFFGQGTRLTVV.

The CDR3 loop is CASSFRTIGNQPQHF. For the CDR3, the DNA is TGTGCCAGCAGTTTTAGGACAATCGGGAATCAGCCCCAGCATTTT. The chain carries TRBV6-2 or TRBV6-3 and TRBJ1-5; possible D gene TRBD1, 5 bases. Trimming removed 4 bases from V and 4 bases from J, with 14 bases in between. This CDR3 contains 15 residues. Germline V CDR1 and CDR2: MNHEY, SVGEGT.

This chain uses TRBV11-2 with TRBJ2-3; 7 positions match TRBD2. The CDR3 spans 15 residues. Germline V gene lookup returns CDR1 SGHAT and CDR2 FQNNGV. V shed 5 bases and J 0 bases; nucleotides not matched to a gene: 5. This chain's CDR3 is CASSPLAVSTDTQYF. In nucleotides, the CDR3 is TGTGCCAGCAGCCCCCTAGCGGTTAGCACAGATACGCAGTATTTT.

CDR3: CASSETVQETQYF. CDR3 sequence (DNA): TGCGCCAGCAGCGAGACAGTTCAAGAGACCCAGTACTTC. The genes are TRBV5-1 and TRBJ2-5, with D possibly matching TRBD1 (5 bases). In germline, CDR1 is SGHRS, CDR2 YFSETQ. This CDR3 has 13 amino acids. Trimming stripped 4 bases from V and 2 bases from J, with 9 bases between.

Only one count was recorded for this clone. The chain carries TRBV9 and TRBJ2-5; no definite D call. Germline V CDR1 and CDR2: SGDLS, YYNGEE. The CDR3 runs to 13 residues. The V and J ends lost 0 bases and 5 bases respectively, with 8 bases between them. The CDR3 loop reads CASSVVGAETQYF. The CDR3 coding sequence is TGTGCCAGCAGCGTAGTGGGCGCGGAGACCCAGTACTTC.